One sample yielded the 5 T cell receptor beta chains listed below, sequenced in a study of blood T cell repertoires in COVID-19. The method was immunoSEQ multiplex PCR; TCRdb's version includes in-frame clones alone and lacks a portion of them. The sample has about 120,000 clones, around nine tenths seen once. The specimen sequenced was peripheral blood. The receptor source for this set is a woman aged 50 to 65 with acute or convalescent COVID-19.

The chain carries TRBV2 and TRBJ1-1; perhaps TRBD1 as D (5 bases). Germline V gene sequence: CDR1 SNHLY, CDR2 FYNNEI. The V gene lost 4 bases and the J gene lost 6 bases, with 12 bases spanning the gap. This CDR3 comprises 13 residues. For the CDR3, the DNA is TGTGCCAGCAGTGTGGGGCCTCTAGCTGAAGCTTTCTTT. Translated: CASSVGPLAEAFF.

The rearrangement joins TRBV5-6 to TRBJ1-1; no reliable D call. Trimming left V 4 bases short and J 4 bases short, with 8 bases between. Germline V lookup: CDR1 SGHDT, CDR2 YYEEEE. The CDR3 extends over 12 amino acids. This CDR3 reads CASSREVTEAFF. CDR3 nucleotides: TGTGCCAGCAGCCGGGAGGTCACTGAAGCTTTCTTT.

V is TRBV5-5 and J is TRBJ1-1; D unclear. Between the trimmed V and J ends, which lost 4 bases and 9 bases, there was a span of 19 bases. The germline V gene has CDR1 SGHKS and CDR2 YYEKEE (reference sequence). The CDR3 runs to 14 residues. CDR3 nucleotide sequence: TGTGCCAGCAGCCTCTTCCCCGCGGGTGGGAAAGCTTTCTTT. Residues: CASSLFPAGGKAFF.

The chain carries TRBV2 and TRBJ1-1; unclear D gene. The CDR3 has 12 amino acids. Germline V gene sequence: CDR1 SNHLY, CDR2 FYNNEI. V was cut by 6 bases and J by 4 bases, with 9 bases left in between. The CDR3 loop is CASSLGSTEAFF. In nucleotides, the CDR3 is TGTGCCAGCAGCCTCGGTTCCACTGAAGCTTTCTTT.

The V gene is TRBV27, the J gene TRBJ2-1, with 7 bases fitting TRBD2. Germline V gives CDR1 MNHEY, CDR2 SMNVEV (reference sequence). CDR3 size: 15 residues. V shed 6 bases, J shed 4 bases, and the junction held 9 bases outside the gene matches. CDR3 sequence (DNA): TGTGCCAGCAGCCCGGGAGGACTGGGGTACAATGAGCAGTTCTTC. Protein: CASSPGGLGYNEQFF.